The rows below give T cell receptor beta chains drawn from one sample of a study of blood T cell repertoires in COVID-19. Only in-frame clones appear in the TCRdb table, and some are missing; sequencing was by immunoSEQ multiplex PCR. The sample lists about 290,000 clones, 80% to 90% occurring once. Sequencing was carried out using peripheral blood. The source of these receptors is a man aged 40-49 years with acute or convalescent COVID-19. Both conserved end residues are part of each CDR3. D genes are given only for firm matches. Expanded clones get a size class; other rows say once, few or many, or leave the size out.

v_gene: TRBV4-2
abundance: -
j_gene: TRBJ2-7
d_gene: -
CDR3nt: TGTGCCAGCAGCCAAGAAGCTAGGGGGTACGAGCAGTACTTC
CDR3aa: CASSQEARGYEQYF

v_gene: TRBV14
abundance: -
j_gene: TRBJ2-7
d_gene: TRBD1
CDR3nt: TGTGCCAGCAGCCAGACTCCGGGACAGAGCTACGAGCAGTACTTC
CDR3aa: CASSQTPGQSYEQYF

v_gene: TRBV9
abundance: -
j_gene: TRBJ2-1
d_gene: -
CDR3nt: TGTGCCAGCAGCGTAGCAGGGGGGCCCTACAATGAGCAGTTCTTC
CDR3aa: CASSVAGGPYNEQFF

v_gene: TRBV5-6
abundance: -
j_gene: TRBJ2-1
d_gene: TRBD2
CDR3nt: TGTGCCAGCAGCTTGCGCGGGGGGGCATACAATGAGCAGTTCTTC
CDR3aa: CASSLRGGAYNEQFF

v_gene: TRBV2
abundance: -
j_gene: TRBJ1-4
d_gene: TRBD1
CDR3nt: TGTGCCAGCAGTGAGACAGGGATGGTCCGCAATGAAAAACTGTTTTTT
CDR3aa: CASSETGMVRNEKLFF

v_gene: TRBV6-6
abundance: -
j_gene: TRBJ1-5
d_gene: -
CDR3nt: TGTGCCAGCAGTTTGGTGAGTAGCAATCAGCCCCAGCATTTT
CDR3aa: CASSLVSSNQPQHF

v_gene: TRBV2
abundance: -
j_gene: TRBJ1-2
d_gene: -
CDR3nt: TGTGCCGGCCTCCGACAGCCCTTAAACTATGGCTACACCTTC
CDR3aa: CAGLRQPLNYGYTF

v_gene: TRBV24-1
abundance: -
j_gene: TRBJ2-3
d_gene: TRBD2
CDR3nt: TGTGCCACCAGTGATCCTGGACTAGCGGATAACACAGATACGCAGTATTTT
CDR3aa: CATSDPGLADNTDTQYF

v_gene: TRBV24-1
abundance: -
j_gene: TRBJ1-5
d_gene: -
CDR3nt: TGTGCCACCAGTGATTCACAGGGTAAGGGGCAGCCCCAGCATTTT
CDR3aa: CATSDSQGKGQPQHF

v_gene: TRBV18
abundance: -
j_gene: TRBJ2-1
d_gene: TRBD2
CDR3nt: TGTGCCAGCTCACCAATCGGGGGGTACAATGAGCAGTTCTTC
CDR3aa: CASSPIGGYNEQFF

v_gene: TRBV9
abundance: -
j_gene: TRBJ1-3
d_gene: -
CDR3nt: TGTGCCAGCAGCGTAGCGGGGACTGGAAACACCATATATTTT
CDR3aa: CASSVAGTGNTIYF

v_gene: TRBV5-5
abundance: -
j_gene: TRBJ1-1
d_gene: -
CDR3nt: TGTGCCAGCAGCTTTAGCAGATTCGCTGAAGCTTTCTTT
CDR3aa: CASSFSRFAEAFF

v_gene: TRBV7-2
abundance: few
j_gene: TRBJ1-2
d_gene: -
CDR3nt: TGTGCCAGCAGCTGGCCGGGGAGGGGATCCTATGGCTACACCTTC
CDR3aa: CASSWPGRGSYGYTF

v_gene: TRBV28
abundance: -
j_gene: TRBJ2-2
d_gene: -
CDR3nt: TGTGCCAGCAGTTTCAGGCCCGGACTCACCGGGGAGCTGTTTTTT
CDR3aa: CASSFRPGLTGELFF

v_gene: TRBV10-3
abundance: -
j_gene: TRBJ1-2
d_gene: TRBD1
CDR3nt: TGTGCCATCAGTGAGTCCTCAGGACAGGGCAGCTATGGCTACACCTTC
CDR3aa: CAISESSGQGSYGYTF

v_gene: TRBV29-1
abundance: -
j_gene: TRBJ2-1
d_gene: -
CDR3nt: TGCAGCGTTGGGAGCAATGAGCAGTTCTTC
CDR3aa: CSVGSNEQFF

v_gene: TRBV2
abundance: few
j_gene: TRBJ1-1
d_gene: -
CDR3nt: TGTGCCAGCAGTGAAAGCGGCAGGGAGGGAGGTGAAGCTTTCTTT
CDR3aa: CASSESGREGGEAFF

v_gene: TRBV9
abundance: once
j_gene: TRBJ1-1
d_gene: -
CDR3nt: TGTGCCAGCAGCTCTGCTTTAAGCAACACTGAAGCTTTCTTT
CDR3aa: CASSSALSNTEAFF

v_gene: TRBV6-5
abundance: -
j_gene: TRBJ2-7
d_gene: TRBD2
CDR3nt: TGTGCCAGCAGGCTCCTCTCCGGGGGGTCCTACGAGCAGTACTTC
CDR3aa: CASRLLSGGSYEQYF

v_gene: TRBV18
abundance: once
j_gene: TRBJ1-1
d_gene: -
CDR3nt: TGTGCCAGCCGCACAGAACAGCTCTACACTGAAGCTTTCTTT
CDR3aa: CASRTEQLYTEAFF

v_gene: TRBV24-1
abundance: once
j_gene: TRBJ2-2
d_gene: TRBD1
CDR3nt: TGTGCCTCAGCCGGGACAGGGGGCACCGGGGAGCTGTTTTTT
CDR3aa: CASAGTGGTGELFF

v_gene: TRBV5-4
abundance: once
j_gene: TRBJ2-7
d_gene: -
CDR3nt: TGTGCCAGCAGCTTGGCCCAGTCCTACGAGCAGTACTTC
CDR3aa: CASSLAQSYEQYF

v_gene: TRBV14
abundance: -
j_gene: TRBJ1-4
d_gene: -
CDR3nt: TGTGCCAGCAGCCAAGGGCCGCTGAATGAAAAACTGTTTTTT
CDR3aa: CASSQGPLNEKLFF

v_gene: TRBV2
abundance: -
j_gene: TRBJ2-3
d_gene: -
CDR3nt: TGTGCCAGCAGTGAACCCCGGGACACCTCTAGCACAGATACGCAGTATTTT
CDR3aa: CASSEPRDTSSTDTQYF

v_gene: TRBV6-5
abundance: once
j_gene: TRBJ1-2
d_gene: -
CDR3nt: TGTGCCAGCAGATCCGGTCGCGAAGGCTACACCTTC
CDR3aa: CASRSGREGYTF

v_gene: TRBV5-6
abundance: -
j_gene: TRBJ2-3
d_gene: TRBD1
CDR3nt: TGTGCCAGCAGGGCAGGGGGAAATACGCAGTATTTT
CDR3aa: CASRAGGNTQYF

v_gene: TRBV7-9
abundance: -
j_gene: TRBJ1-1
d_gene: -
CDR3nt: TGTGCCAGCCTGGGGAGGAGTCGAACTGAAGCTTTCTTT
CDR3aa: CASLGRSRTEAFF

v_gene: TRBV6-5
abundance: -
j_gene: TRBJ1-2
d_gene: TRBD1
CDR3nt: TGTGCCAGCAGCCCGACGGACAGGGTCTATGGCTACACCTTC
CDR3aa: CASSPTDRVYGYTF

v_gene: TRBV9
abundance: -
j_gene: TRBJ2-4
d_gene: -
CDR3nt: TGTGCCAGCAGCGTATCCGCGCGGGGAGACAAAAACATTCAGTACTTC
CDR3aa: CASSVSARGDKNIQYF

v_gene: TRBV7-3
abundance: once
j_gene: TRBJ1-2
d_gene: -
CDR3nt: TGTGCCAGCAGCGGAAGGCAGGGGAAAGAGTATGGCTACACCTTC
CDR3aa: CASSGRQGKEYGYTF

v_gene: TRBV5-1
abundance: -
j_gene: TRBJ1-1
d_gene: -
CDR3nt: TGCGCCAGCAGCTTGGTATCGAACACTGAAGCTTTCTTT
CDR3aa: CASSLVSNTEAFF

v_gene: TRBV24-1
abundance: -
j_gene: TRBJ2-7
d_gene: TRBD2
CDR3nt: TGTGCCACCAGTGAATCTGCGGGGGACCTCTGCTTC
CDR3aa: CATSESAGDLCF

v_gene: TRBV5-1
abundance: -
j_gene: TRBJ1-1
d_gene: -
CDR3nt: TGCGCCAGCAGCTTTAACTTGAACACTGAAGCTTTCTTT
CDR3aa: CASSFNLNTEAFF

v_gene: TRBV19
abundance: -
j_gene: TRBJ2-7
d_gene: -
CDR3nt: TGTGCCAGTAGTTATGGGCCGAGCTCCTACGAGCAGTACTTC
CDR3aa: CASSYGPSSYEQYF

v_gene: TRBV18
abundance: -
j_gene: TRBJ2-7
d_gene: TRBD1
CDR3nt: TGTGCCAGCTCACCTTTCCGGGACAGCACCTACGAGCAGTACTTC
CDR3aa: CASSPFRDSTYEQYF

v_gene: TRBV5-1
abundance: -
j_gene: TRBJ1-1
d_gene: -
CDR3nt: TGCGCCAGCAGTCTTCAGATGAACACTGAAGCTTTCTTT
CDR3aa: CASSLQMNTEAFF

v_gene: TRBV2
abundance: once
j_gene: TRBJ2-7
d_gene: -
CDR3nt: TGTGCCAGTGACAAGGGACTGACTGCGTACTTC
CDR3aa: CASDKGLTAYF

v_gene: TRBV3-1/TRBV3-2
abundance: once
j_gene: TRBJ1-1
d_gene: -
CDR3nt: TGTGCCAGCAGCCTGTCGGGGACTAACACTGAAGCTTTCTTT
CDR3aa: CASSLSGTNTEAFF

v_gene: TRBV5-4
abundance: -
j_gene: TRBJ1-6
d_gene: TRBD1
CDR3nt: TGTGCCAGCAGCTTGAACAGGGGGTTTAATTCACCCCTCCACTTT
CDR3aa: CASSLNRGFNSPLHF

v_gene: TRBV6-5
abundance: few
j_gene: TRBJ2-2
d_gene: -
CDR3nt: TGTGCCAGCAGGGACTGGATGGGGAGCGGGGAGCTGTTTTTT
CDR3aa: CASRDWMGSGELFF

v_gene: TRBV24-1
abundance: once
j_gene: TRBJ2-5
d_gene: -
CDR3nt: TGTGCCACCAGTGATTACGTGGGGAGGGAGACCCAGTACTTC
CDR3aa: CATSDYVGRETQYF

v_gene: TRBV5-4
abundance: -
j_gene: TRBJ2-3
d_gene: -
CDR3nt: TGTGCCAGCAGCGCAATCAAGACAACTTCAGATACGCAGTATTTT
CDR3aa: CASSAIKTTSDTQYF

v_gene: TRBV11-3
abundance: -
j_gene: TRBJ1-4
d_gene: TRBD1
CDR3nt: TGTGCCAGCAGCCCAGGACAGGACGGCATCAATCCTGGTGAAAAACTGTTTTTT
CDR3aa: CASSPGQDGINPGEKLFF

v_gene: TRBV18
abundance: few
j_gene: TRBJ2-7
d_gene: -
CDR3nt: TGTGCCAGCTCCCTTGACAGGACCGACCAGCAGTACTTC
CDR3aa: CASSLDRTDQQYF